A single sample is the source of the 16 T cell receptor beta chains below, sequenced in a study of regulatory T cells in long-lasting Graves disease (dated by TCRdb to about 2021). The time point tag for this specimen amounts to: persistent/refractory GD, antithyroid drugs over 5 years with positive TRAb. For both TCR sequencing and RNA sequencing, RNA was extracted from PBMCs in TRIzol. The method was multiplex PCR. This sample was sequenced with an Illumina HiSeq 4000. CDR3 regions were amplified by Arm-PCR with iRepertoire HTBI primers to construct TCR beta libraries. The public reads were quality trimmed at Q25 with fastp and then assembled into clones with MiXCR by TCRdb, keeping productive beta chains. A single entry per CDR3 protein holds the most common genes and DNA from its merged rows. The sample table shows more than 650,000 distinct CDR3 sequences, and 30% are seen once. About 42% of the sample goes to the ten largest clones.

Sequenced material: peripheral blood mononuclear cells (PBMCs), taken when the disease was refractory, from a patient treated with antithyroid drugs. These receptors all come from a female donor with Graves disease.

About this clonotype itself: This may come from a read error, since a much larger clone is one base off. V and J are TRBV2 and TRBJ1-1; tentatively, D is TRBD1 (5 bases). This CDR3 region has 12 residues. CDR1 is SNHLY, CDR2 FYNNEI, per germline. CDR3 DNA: TGTGCCAGCAGGGGGCTCGGGGGTCAAGCTCTCTTT. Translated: CASRGLGGQALF. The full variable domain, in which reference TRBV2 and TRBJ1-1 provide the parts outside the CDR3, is EPEVTQTPSHQVTQMGQEVILRCVPISNHLYFYWYRQILGQKVEFLVSFYNNEISEKSEIFDDQFSVERPDGSNFTLKIRSTKLEDSAMYFCASRGLGGQALFGQGTRLTVV.

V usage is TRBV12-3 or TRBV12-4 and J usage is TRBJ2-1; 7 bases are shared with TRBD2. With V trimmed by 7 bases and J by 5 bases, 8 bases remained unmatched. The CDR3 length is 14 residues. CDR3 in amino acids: CASTRGLTHNEQFF. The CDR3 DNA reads TGTGCCAGCACTCGGGGACTAACCCACAATGAGCAGTTCTTC.

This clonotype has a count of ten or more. The CDR3 DNA reads as TGTGCCAGCAGGCCTACGATGGGGAGAGGCTACACCTTC. Amino acid sequence: CASRPTMGRGYTF. This sequence joins TRBV2 and TRBJ1-2; D is undetermined. In germline, CDR1 is SNHLY, CDR2 FYNNEI. The CDR3 loop spans 13 amino acids. V shed 6 bases and J shed 8 bases, with 16 bases lying between them.

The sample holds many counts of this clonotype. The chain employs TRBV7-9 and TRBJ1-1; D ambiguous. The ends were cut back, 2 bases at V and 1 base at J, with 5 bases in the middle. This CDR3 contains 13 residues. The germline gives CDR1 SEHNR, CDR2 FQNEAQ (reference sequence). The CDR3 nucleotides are TGTGCCAGCAGCTTATGGGAGAACACTGAAGCTTTCTTT. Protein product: CASSLWENTEAFF.

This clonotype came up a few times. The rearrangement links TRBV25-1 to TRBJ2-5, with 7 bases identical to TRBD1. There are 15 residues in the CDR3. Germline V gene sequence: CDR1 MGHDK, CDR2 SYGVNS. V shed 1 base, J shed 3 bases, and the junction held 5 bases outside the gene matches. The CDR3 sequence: CASSESTGWEETQYF. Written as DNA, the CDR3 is TGTGCCAGCAGTGAATCGACAGGGTGGGAAGAGACCCAGTACTTC.

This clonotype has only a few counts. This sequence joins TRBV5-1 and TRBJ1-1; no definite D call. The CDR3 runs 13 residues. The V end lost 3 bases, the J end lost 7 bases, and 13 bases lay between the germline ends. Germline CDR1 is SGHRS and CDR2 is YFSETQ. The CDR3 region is CASSSLPQNEAFF. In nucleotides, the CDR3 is TGCGCCAGCAGCTCCCTCCCACAGAATGAAGCTTTCTTT.

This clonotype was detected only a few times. CDR3 protein: CSARVTTPSEKLFF. DNA of the CDR3: TGCAGTGCTAGAGTTACGACCCCGTCTGAAAAACTGTTTTTT. The gene calls are TRBV20-1 and TRBJ1-4; D remains ambiguous. Trimming shortened V by 1 base and J by 7 bases, and 13 bases separated the two germline ends. Germline-derived CDR1 and CDR2 are DFQATT and SNEGSKA (reference sequence). The CDR3 is made up of 14 amino acids.

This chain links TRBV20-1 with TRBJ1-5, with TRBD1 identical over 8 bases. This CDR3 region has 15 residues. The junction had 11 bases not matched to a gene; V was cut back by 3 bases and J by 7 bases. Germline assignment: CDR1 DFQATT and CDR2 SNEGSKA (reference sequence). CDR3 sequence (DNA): TGCAGTGCTAGTACTACCGGACAGGGTGAGCAGCCCCAGCATTTT. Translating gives CSASTTGQGEQPQHF.

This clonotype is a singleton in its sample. CDR3 region: CASSQTWGDIEETQYF. The CDR3 DNA is TGCGCCAGCAGCCAGACTTGGGGGGACATAGAAGAGACCCAGTACTTC. J is TRBJ2-5 and V is TRBV4-1, with D possibly being TRBD1 or TRBD2 (6 bases each). There are 16 residues in the CDR3. Germline CDR1 and CDR2: MGHRA and YSYEKL. V dropped 3 bases and J dropped 3 bases, with 17 bases sitting between them.

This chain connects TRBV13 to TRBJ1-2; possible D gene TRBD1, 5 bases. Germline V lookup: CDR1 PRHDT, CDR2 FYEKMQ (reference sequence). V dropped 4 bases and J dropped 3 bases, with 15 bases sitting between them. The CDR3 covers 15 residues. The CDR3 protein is CASSSQMTAYYGYTF. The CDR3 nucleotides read TGTGCCAGCAGCTCCCAGATGACAGCCTACTATGGCTACACCTTC.

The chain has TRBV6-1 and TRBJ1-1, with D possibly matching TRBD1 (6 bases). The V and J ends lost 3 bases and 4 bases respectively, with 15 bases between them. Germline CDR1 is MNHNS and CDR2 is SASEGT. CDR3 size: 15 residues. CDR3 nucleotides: TGTGCCAGCAGTGAGCCCAGGGGATTTCGCACTGAAGCTTTCTTT. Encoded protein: CASSEPRGFRTEAFF.

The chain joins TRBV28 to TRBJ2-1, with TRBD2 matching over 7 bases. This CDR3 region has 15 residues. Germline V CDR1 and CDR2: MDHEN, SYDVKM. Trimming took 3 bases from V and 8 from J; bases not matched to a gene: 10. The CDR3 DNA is TGTGCCAGCAGTTTTATACGGGAGGAACTCGATGAGCAGTTCTTC. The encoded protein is CASSFIREELDEQFF.

The chain's CDR3 is CASSFRGQGYEKLFF. The CDR3, as DNA: TGTGCCAGCAGCTTTAGGGGACAGGGGTATGAAAAACTGTTTTTT. The chain is built from TRBV7-2 and TRBJ1-4; TRBD1 aligns across 10 bases. The J segment lost 6 bases and the V segment lost 3 bases, leaving 4 bases of the junction unmatched. The CDR3 length is 15 residues. Germline CDR1 and CDR2: SGHTA and FQGNSA.

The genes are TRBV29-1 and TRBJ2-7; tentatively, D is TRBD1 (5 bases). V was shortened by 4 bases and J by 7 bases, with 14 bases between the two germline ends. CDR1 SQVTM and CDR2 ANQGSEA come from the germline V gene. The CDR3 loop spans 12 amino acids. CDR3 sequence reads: CSVGFQGEEQYF. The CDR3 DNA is TGCAGCGTTGGGTTCCAGGGTGAAGAGCAGTACTTC.

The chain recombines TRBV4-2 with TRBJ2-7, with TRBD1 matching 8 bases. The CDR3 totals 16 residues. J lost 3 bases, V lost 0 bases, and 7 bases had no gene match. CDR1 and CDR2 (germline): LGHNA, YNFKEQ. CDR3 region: CASSQDPRTGSYEQYF. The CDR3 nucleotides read TGTGCCAGCAGCCAAGATCCTAGGACAGGGAGCTACGAGCAGTACTTC.

This chain's CDR3 is CAWRWPYGYLQETQYF. Written as DNA, the CDR3 is TGTGCCTGGAGATGGCCCTATGGTTACCTCCAAGAGACCCAGTACTTC. This rearrangement joins TRBV30 to TRBJ2-5; D gene unclear. Deletions cut 3 bases from V and 1 base from J, with 18 bases between. The CDR3 runs to 16 residues. Germline CDR1 and CDR2: GTSNPN and SVGIG (reference sequence).